This T cell receptor beta chain was identified in a study of blood T cell repertoires in COVID-19. Study summary: Researchers got acute and convalescent COVID-19 samples from the United States, Italy and Spain. Sources were T cells, B-cell-depleted T cells, or PBMCs; the material itself was cDNA or gDNA.

Original handling: Reference gene primers were amplified, and this amplification served to estimate nucleated cell counts. The protocol was immunoSEQ multiplex PCR, while the TCRdb copy is restricted to in-frame clones and leaves out a portion. Clone size and V and J calls were adopted from that table, with D and trimming inferred from the DNA. This table holds about 150,000 clones, approximately 81% found once. Germline lookup yields CDR1 LNHDA and CDR2 SQIVND (reference sequence). Unmatched junction bases numbered 3, after V lost 3 bases and J lost 0 bases. This CDR3 is built from 16 residues. The V gene is TRBV19, the J gene TRBJ1-5, with 9 nucleotides matching TRBD1. Sequenced: peripheral blood. The TCR originated in a man younger than 35 with active or convalescent COVID-19. CDR3 nucleotides: TGTGCCAGTAGTATCGGGACAGGGTATAGCAATCAGCCCCAGCATTTT. Translating it yields CASSIGTGYSNQPQHF.